These 9 T cell receptor beta chains were all obtained from the same sample, sequenced in a study of cytomegalovirus exposure and HLA in healthy donors listed by TCRdb under 2017. To prepare the library, the immunoSEQ multiplex PCR assay was applied. For the multiplex PCR, a mixture combining 60 forward primers for TCR Vbeta segments and 13 reverse primers for TCR Jbeta segments was used. Imported from immuneACCESS, the table was reduced by TCRdb to in-frame sequences with V and J called. These copies leave out some clones; in studies compared against another copy, an unresolved V gene accounts for under half, and the cause of the remainder is not known. The sample yields around 120,000 clones; approximately 82% were counted once. Around 3% of the sample comes from the top ten. The material sequenced was PBMCs. Receptors were obtained from a boy between 2 and 15 years old in good health and CMV-seronegative.

This clone has just a few counts. As DNA, the CDR3 is TGTGCCAGCAGTTCCGGGACAGGCACAGATACGCAGTATTTT. Its protein is CASSSGTGTDTQYF. The rearrangement uses TRBV6-5 and TRBJ2-3; 7 bases are shared with TRBD1. Looked up from germline, CDR1 is MNHEY and CDR2 is SVGAGI. The CDR3 contains 14 residues. Trimming removed 4 bases from V and 1 base from J; junction bases left unmatched: 2.

This chain links TRBV5-6 with TRBJ1-4; unclear D gene. Trimming left V 3 bases short and J 4 bases short, with 13 bases between. CDR3 size: 15 residues. CDR1 and CDR2 (germline): SGHDT, YYEEEE. CDR3 protein: CASSWRRPFNEKLFF. The CDR3 nucleotides read TGTGCCAGCAGCTGGAGAAGACCTTTTAATGAAAAACTGTTTTTT.

Of note for this clone: The junction departs from the called germline gene at one end, perhaps through a read error. The same CDR3 can be traced to other DNA sequences in this sample. The rearrangement links TRBV2 to TRBJ2-7; maybe TRBD1 (5 bases). This CDR3 spans 13 amino acids. From germline, CDR1 is SNHLY and CDR2 FYNNEI. The CDR3 protein is CASSEQGSYEQYF. The CDR3 DNA sequence: TGTGCCAGCAGTGAACAGGGCTCCTATGAGCAGTACTTC.

V is TRBV4-3 and J is TRBJ2-3; TRBD2 aligns across 9 bases. Per germline, CDR1 LGHNA and CDR2 YSLEER. There are 17 residues in the CDR3. Germline trimming cut 0 bases from V and 4 bases from J; bases unmatched to any gene: 8. CDR3 residues: CASSQDLGGGASDTQYF. CDR3 DNA: TGCGCCAGCAGCCAAGATCTTGGCGGGGGGGCCTCAGATACGCAGTATTTT.

The J gene is TRBJ2-5, the V gene TRBV7-2; possibly TRBD2 for D (5 bases). The ends were cut back, 5 bases at V and 4 bases at J, with 17 bases in the middle. The CDR3 is 15 amino acids. Per germline, CDR1 SGHTA and CDR2 FQGNSA. The CDR3 DNA is TGTGCCAGCAGCCCCGGAGGAGCCTGGGGAGAGACCCAGTACTTC. As protein: CASSPGGAWGETQYF.

This chain links TRBV6-5 with TRBJ2-5, with D possibly being TRBD1 (5 bases). The end of the DNA fits TRBJ2-7 better, so the J call may be wrong. The germline V gene has CDR1 MNHEY and CDR2 SVGAGI. CDR3 length: 15 amino acids. The CDR3 DNA reads TGTGCCAGCAGTTACTCCCCGCAGGGTCGGCACGAGCAGTACTTC. Translated: CASSYSPQGRHEQYF.

The gene calls are TRBV19 and TRBJ2-1; 9 nucleotides match TRBD2. CDR3 length equals 14 residues. Per the germline V gene, CDR1 is LNHDA and CDR2 is SQIVND (reference sequence). V gave up 8 bases and J gave up 4 bases; unmatched junction bases: 6. Here the CDR3 reads CASGPAGGYNEQFF. DNA for the CDR3: TGTGCCAGTGGTCCAGCGGGGGGATACAATGAGCAGTTCTTC.

This clone was found once. The chain carries TRBV12-5 and TRBJ2-2, with a weak D call TRBD1 (5 bases). V lost 2 bases and J 6 bases, leaving 7 bases between the germline ends. This CDR3 is built from 13 residues. Germline-derived CDR1 and CDR2 are LGHNT and FRNRAP. The CDR3 is CASGLSRAGELFF. In DNA form, the CDR3 reads TGTGCTAGTGGTTTGAGCAGGGCCGGGGAGCTGTTTTTT.

This clone has just one count. V gene TRBV5-1 combines with J gene TRBJ2-5, with 7 positions matching TRBD1. The DNA end lines up better with TRBJ2-7; the J call may be wrong. The CDR3 loop spans 14 amino acids. CDR1 is SGHRS and CDR2 is YFSETQ in the germline V gene. This CDR3 is CASSFPGQYYEQYF. Here the CDR3 DNA reads TGCGCCAGCAGCTTTCCGGGACAGTACTACGAGCAGTACTTC.